This TCR beta chain stems from a study of cytomegalovirus exposure and HLA in healthy donors. Study-wide points: V- and J-gene trimming in TCR beta was tied to a missense DCLRE1C variant by an analysis performed later.

A note on this clone: Its antigen is still unknown.

The trim removed 5 bases at V and 2 bases at J, leaving 12 bases unmatched. This CDR3 comprises 18 residues. Germline CDR1 is SGHVS and CDR2 is FQNEAQ. Healthy people donating bone marrow made up the donors. In the PCR, 60 Vbeta and 13 Jbeta primers were used. Some clones are missing from TCRdb's copy, which holds only in-frame ones; the method was immunoSEQ multiplex PCR. In the table there are approximately 190,000 clones, 80% to 85% of which are singletons. The receptor's source is a man in his forties in good health and CMV-seropositive. The sequencing input was PBMCs. The chain carries TRBV7-8 and TRBJ2-6, with TRBD2 identical over 7 bases. The CDR3 bases are TGTGCCAGCAGCCTACTGATACGGGGGGAAACTGGGGCCAACGTCCTGACTTTC. This codes for CASSLLIRGETGANVLTF.